The 32 T cell receptor beta chains in this list originate from one sample, sequenced in a study of blood T cell repertoires in COVID-19. Some clones are missing from TCRdb's copy, which holds only in-frame ones; the method was immunoSEQ multiplex PCR. In the table there are around 130,000 clones, 85% to 90% of which are singletons. The source material was peripheral blood. Source of these receptors: a human donor in a cohort sampled during active COVID-19.

The chain combines TRBV29-1 with TRBJ2-1; 9 bases are shared with TRBD1. This CDR3 is 14 amino acids long. Trimming at V came to 4 bases and at J to 6 bases, leaving 7 bases not matched to a gene. Germline-derived CDR1 and CDR2 are SQVTM and ANQGSEA. CDR3 residues: CSVGRDRAGNEQFF. Written as DNA, the CDR3 is TGCAGCGTTGGAAGGGACAGGGCGGGCAATGAGCAGTTCTTC.

V is TRBV7-6 and J is TRBJ1-4, with D possibly TRBD1 on 6 matching bases. V lost 5 bases, J lost 6 bases, and 13 bases lay in between. The CDR3 length is 14 residues. CDR1 is SGHVS, CDR2 FNYEAQ, per germline. CDR3 coding DNA: TGTGCCAGCAGCGGGGGCGAGGAGGATGAAAAACTGTTTTTT. It translates to CASSGGEEDEKLFF.

The chain joins TRBV6-6 to TRBJ2-5; D gene unclear. Trimming took 0 bases from V and 0 from J, leaving 5 bases between them. The CDR3 consists of 14 residues. CDR1 MNHNY and CDR2 SVGAGI come from the germline V gene (reference sequence). DNA of the CDR3: TGTGCCAGCAGTTACTCCCCGTACCAAGAGACCCAGTACTTC. This codes for CASSYSPYQETQYF.

This chain connects TRBV19 to TRBJ1-5; D is perhaps TRBD1 (5 bases). Germline CDR1 is LNHDA and CDR2 is SQIVND (reference sequence). The CDR3 totals 17 residues. The V end was cut by 1 base, the J end by 11 bases, with 24 bases between. The CDR3 loop reads CASSIVHVEGIGTSQHF. The CDR3 region has the DNA TGTGCCAGTAGTATAGTACATGTGGAGGGGATCGGAACGTCCCAGCATTTT.

The chain has TRBV20-1 and TRBJ1-2; D not resolved. CDR3 length: 14 residues. Between the trimmed V and J ends, which lost 3 bases and 8 bases, there was a span of 19 bases. Germline CDR1 DFQATT, CDR2 SNEGSKA (reference sequence). In nucleotides, the CDR3 is TGCAGTGCTAGTCGTCACAGTCCTTTCTCGGGCTACACCTTC. Amino acids: CSASRHSPFSGYTF.

The V and J genes are TRBV7-8 and TRBJ2-1; 8 nucleotides agree with TRBD1. The germline V gene encodes CDR1 SGHVS and CDR2 FQNEAQ. Losses at the gene ends were 4 bases for V and 4 bases for J; bases not matched to a gene: 3. The CDR3 runs 14 residues. The CDR3 here is CASSSRDRYNEQFF. CDR3 bases: TGTGCCAGCAGCTCCCGGGACAGGTACAATGAGCAGTTCTTC.

This sequence joins TRBV5-3 and TRBJ1-4, with D possibly matching TRBD1 (5 bases). TRBV5-3 is annotated as an ORF whose role is uncertain. V was trimmed by 2 bases and J by 1 base, leaving 21 bases between them. This CDR3 comprises 19 residues. CDR3 sequence reads: CARSLRIGRVSQTNEKLFF. The DNA of the CDR3 is TGTGCCAGAAGCTTAAGAATAGGCAGGGTGTCTCAAACTAATGAAAAACTGTTTTTT.

This chain links TRBV25-1 with TRBJ2-1, with 8 bases aligning to TRBD1. In germline, CDR1 is MGHDK, CDR2 SYGVNS. With 4 bases clipped from V and 6 bases from J, the junction kept 8 bases outside the gene matches. The CDR3 is made up of 15 amino acids. The CDR3 loop reads CASSAWTGPSNEQFF. The CDR3, as DNA: TGTGCCAGCAGTGCCTGGACAGGGCCGTCCAATGAGCAGTTCTTC.

The chain couples TRBV4-1 to TRBJ1-2; no reliable D call. V was clipped by 5 bases and J by 8 bases, with 21 bases between them. In germline, CDR1 is MGHRA, CDR2 YSYEKL. The CDR3 loop spans 15 amino acids. The CDR3: CASSGYAGNVTGYTF. The DNA of the CDR3 is TGCGCCAGCAGCGGATACGCGGGGAATGTGACGGGCTACACCTTC.

This chain links TRBV5-1 with TRBJ2-5, with 13 bases aligning to TRBD2. CDR1 and CDR2 (germline): SGHRS, YFSETQ. Trimming cost V 0 bases and J 4 bases; bases outside gene matches: 3. The CDR3 totals 16 residues. As DNA, the CDR3 is TGCGCCAGCAGCTTGGGAGGACTAGCGGGGGTAGAGACCCAGTACTTC. Translation: CASSLGGLAGVETQYF.

The gene calls are TRBV23-1 and TRBJ2-2; 16 bases match TRBD2. TRBV23-1 is filed as an ORF, its function uncertain. V gave up 3 bases and J gave up 6 bases; unmatched junction bases: 13. The CDR3 runs 20 residues. DNA of the CDR3: TGCGCCAGCAGTCACCTCGGGACTAGCGGGAGGGTCGTAAAGCCCGGGGAGCTGTTTTTT. Amino acids: CASSHLGTSGRVVKPGELFF.

The genes are TRBV18 and TRBJ2-3; 10 bases agree with TRBD2. The CDR3 consists of 17 residues. Germline CDR1 KGHSH, CDR2 LQKENI. V lost 3 bases to trimming and J lost 6 bases; unmatched junction nucleotides: 12. This CDR3 is CASSPPSGGALVDTQYF. The CDR3 DNA follows: TGTGCCAGCTCACCTCCCAGCGGGGGGGCCCTAGTGGATACGCAGTATTTT.

V usage is TRBV3-1 (or the pseudogene TRBV3-2) and J usage is TRBJ1-3; D is ambiguous. The CDR3 loop spans 16 amino acids. The V gene lost 1 base and the J gene lost 0 bases, with 10 bases spanning the gap. Germline CDR1 reads LGHDT; CDR2 reads YNNKEL (reference sequence). CDR3 region: CASSQGRSLSGNTIYF. In DNA form, the CDR3 reads TGTGCCAGCAGCCAAGGGAGGAGCCTCTCTGGAAACACCATATATTTT.

A word on this clone: Other DNA sequences within the sample encode an identical CDR3. The chain joins TRBV27 to TRBJ2-1; 7 positions match TRBD1. CDR3 length: 15 residues. The J segment lost 13 bases and the V segment lost 11 bases, leaving 23 bases of the junction unmatched. Germline V gene lookup returns CDR1 MNHEY and CDR2 SMNVEV (reference sequence). In DNA, the CDR3 is TGTGCCTCTAGAGGGGACAGCCTTGTATTGCGTGGTCAGTTCTTC. It is translated as CASRGDSLVLRGQFF.

In the case of this clone: This CDR3 is missing its conserved last phenylalanine or tryptophan, likely due to a read error. The limits of the CDR3 on the DNA are not certain, so only TCRdb's listed CDR3 is given. The chain uses TRBV11-3 and TRBJ1-2; the table calls TRBD1, which could not be checked here. Germline-derived CDR1 and CDR2 are SGHNT and YENEEA. The CDR3 adds up to 13 amino acids, both ends counted. CDR3 amino acids: CASSPRGGHPVVS.

The genes are TRBV5-6 and TRBJ1-1; a possible D gene is TRBD1 (5 bases). CDR1 is SGHDT, CDR2 YYEEEE, per germline. Deletions cut 6 bases from V and 4 bases from J, with 16 bases between. CDR3 length: 14 amino acids. The CDR3 region has the DNA TGTGCCAGCACCCCGGGGGGGGTAGGCACTGAAGCTTTCTTT. Translating gives CASTPGGVGTEAFF.

The CDR3 DNA reads as TGTGCCAGCAGTGAGGGACAGACAACCTACGAGCAGTACGTC. It yields the protein CASSEGQTTYEQYV. This chain links TRBV2 with TRBJ2-7, with 7 bases fitting TRBD1. J gave up 2 bases and V 3 bases, and 4 bases lay outside the gene matches. From germline, CDR1 is SNHLY and CDR2 FYNNEI. The CDR3 has 14 amino acids.

The V call is TRBV25-1, the J call TRBJ2-1; D may be TRBD2 (6 bases). The CDR3 contains 16 residues. Trimming removed 2 bases from V and 5 bases from J, with 16 bases in between. The germline V gene encodes CDR1 MGHDK and CDR2 SYGVNS. This CDR3 reads CASSESMGGPNNEQFF. The CDR3 DNA sequence: TGTGCCAGCAGTGAAAGTATGGGAGGCCCAAACAATGAGCAGTTCTTC.

This chain links TRBV3-1 (or the pseudogene TRBV3-2) with TRBJ1-1; D is unclear. CDR3 size: 14 residues. CDR1 and CDR2 from the germline V gene are LGHDT and YNNKEL (reference sequence). The germline V and J ends were trimmed by 9 bases and 1 base, with 15 bases remaining between them. This chain's CDR3 is CARAFEVTNTEAFF. The CDR3 DNA reads TGTGCCAGAGCCTTTGAAGTAACGAACACTGAAGCTTTCTTT.

This chain connects TRBV5-6 to TRBJ2-1; 7 bases align to TRBD1. Germline CDR1 is SGHDT and CDR2 is YYEEEE. Trimming removed 2 bases from V and 15 bases from J; junction bases left unmatched: 14. The CDR3 extends over 14 amino acids. CDR3 protein: CASSFGVTGNPGFF. DNA of the CDR3: TGTGCCAGCAGCTTTGGCGTGACAGGGAATCCCGGGTTCTTC.

In this sample, this clone turned up a few times. This chain links TRBV11-2 with TRBJ2-7, with D perhaps matching TRBD1 (5 bases). This CDR3 contains 13 residues. Trimming removed 2 bases from V and 5 bases from J, with 10 bases in between. Germline-derived CDR1 and CDR2 are SGHAT and FQNNGV. The CDR3 protein is CASSLRVGDEQYV. In DNA form, the CDR3 reads TGTGCCAGCAGCTTACGGGTAGGGGACGAGCAGTACGTC.

The chain uses TRBV6-5 and TRBJ1-1, with TRBD1 matching over 7 bases. The ends lost 0 bases at V and 7 bases at J; junction bases unmatched: 8. The CDR3 loop spans 15 amino acids. Germline V gene sequence: CDR1 MNHEY, CDR2 SVGAGI. The CDR3 region has the DNA TGTGCCAGCAGTTACTCAGGGCCGGGGGACAGTGAAGCTTTCTTT. Translation gives CASSYSGPGDSEAFF.

The chain couples TRBV30 to TRBJ1-5, with 7 bases matching TRBD1. V gave up 0 bases and J gave up 7 bases; unmatched junction bases: 12. Germline V lookup: CDR1 GTSNPN, CDR2 SVGIG (reference sequence). The CDR3 is 16 residues long. CDR3 in DNA: TGTGCCTGGAGTGTACACCGACAGGGTGATACACAGCCCCAGCATTTT. Protein sequence: CAWSVHRQGDTQPQHF.

The rearrangement joins TRBV7-6 to TRBJ2-1, with a tentative D call TRBD1 (6 bases). The CDR3 consists of 15 residues. Trimming pared 1 base from V and 11 bases from J, leaving 18 bases between. In germline, CDR1 is SGHVS, CDR2 FNYEAQ. For the CDR3, the DNA is TGTGCCAGCAGCTTAGGGGGGCAGGGGAGTGACAAGCAGTTCTTC. Translating it yields CASSLGGQGSDKQFF.

The chain recombines TRBV28 with TRBJ1-1; D is possibly TRBD1 (6 bases). Germline CDR1 and CDR2: MDHEN and SYDVKM. V gave up 5 bases and J gave up 4 bases, with 11 bases separating them. The CDR3 sequence is 13 residues long. The CDR3 is CASSGGLGTEAFF. CDR3 DNA sequence: TGTGCCAGCAGTGGGGGCCTGGGCACTGAAGCTTTCTTT.

V is TRBV12-3 or TRBV12-4 and J is TRBJ2-5; 8 nucleotides line up with TRBD1. This CDR3 contains 13 residues. The junction had 1 base not matched to a gene; V was cut back by 5 bases and J by 2 bases. CDR3 DNA sequence: TGTGCCAGCAGTCGGACAGGGCAAGAGACCCAGTACTTC. This translates into CASSRTGQETQYF.

This chain links TRBV7-6 with TRBJ2-1; D possibly corresponds to TRBD2 (6 bases). Germline loops: CDR1 SGHVS, CDR2 FNYEAQ. The ends were cut back, 1 base at V and 0 bases at J, with 16 bases in the middle. The CDR3 has 18 amino acids. CDR3 nucleotide sequence: TGTGCCAGCAGCTTAGAAGGTACCCCGACTAGCTCCTACAATGAGCAGTTCTTC. Translating gives CASSLEGTPTSSYNEQFF.

The chain links TRBV4-3 to TRBJ1-2, with TRBD1 matching 7 bases. V lost 0 bases and J lost 3; bases outside the gene matches: 10. CDR1 is LGHNA, CDR2 YSLEER, per germline. The CDR3 has 17 residues. CDR3 sequence: CASSQDQGQSLHYGYTF. The CDR3 DNA is TGCGCCAGCAGCCAAGATCAGGGACAGTCCCTCCACTATGGCTACACCTTC.

In this sample, this clone turned up a few times. The chain employs TRBV10-3 and TRBJ1-1; D remains ambiguous. V was pared by 5 bases and J by 6 bases, with 13 bases between. This CDR3 comprises 13 residues. Germline V gene lookup returns CDR1 ENHRY and CDR2 SYGVKD. The CDR3 reads CAISSSERAEAFF. CDR3 in DNA: TGTGCCATCAGTTCGTCGGAGAGGGCTGAAGCTTTCTTT.

V usage is TRBV2 and J usage is TRBJ2-3; 11 bases fit TRBD2. The V gene end was trimmed by 6 bases and the J gene end by 8 bases; junction bases not matched to a gene: 10. CDR3 length: 15 amino acids. The germline V gene encodes CDR1 SNHLY and CDR2 FYNNEI. CDR3 nucleotide sequence: TGTGCCAGCAGGGCGGGACTAGCGGAGGGGAGTACGCAGTATTTT. It specifies CASRAGLAEGSTQYF.

V is TRBV5-1 and J is TRBJ2-2, with a weak D call TRBD1 (6 bases). Deletions cut 4 bases from V and 6 bases from J, with 16 bases between. Germline loops: CDR1 SGHRS, CDR2 YFSETQ. CDR3 size: 15 residues. The CDR3 bases are TGCGCCAGCAGCCCTCGACAGGATCGTCCCGGGGAGCTGTTTTTT. Its protein is CASSPRQDRPGELFF.

The V gene is TRBV15, the J gene TRBJ1-1, with D perhaps TRBD1 (5 bases). CDR3 length: 13 amino acids. V lost 3 bases and J lost 6, with 11 bases in between. Germline V gene sequence: CDR1 LNHNV, CDR2 YYDKDF (reference sequence). CDR3 loop: CATSRGGVAEAFF. In DNA, the CDR3 is TGTGCCACCAGCAGGGGAGGGGTGGCTGAAGCTTTCTTT.